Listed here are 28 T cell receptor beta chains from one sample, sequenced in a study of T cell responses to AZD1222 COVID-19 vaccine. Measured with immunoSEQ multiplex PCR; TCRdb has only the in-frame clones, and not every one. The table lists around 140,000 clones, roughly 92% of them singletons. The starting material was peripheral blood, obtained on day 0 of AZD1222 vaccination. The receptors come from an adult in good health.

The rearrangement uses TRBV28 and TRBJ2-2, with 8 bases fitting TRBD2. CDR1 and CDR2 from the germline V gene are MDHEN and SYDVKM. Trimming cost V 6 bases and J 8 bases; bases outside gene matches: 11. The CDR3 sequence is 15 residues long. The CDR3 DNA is TGTGCCAGCAGCGGGAGGGGGAGAGTATCTGGGGAGCTGTTTTTT. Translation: CASSGRGRVSGELFF.

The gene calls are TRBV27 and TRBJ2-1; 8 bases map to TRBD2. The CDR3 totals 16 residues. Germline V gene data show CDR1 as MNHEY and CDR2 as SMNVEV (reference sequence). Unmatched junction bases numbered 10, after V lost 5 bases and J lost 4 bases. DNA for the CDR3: TGTGCCAGCAGTATCTCGATAGCGGGACCTTACAATGAGCAGTTCTTC. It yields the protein CASSISIAGPYNEQFF.

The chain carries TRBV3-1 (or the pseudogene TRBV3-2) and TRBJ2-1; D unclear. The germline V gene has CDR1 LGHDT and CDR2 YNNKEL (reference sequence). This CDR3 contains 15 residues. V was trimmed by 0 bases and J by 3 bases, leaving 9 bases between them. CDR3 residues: CASSQESWDYNEQFF. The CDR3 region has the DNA TGTGCCAGCAGCCAAGAGAGTTGGGACTACAATGAGCAGTTCTTC.

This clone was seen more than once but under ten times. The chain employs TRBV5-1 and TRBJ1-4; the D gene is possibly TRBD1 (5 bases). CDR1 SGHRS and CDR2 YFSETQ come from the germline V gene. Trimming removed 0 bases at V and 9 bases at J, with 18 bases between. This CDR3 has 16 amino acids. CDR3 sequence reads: CASSLAQTGTPQKLFF. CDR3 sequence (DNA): TGCGCCAGCAGCTTGGCCCAGACCGGGACGCCACAAAAACTGTTTTTT.

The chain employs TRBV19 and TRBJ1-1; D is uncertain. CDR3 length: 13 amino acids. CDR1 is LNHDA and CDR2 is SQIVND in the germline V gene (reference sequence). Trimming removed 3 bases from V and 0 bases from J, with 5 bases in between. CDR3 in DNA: TGTGCCAGTAGTATTTACGTGAACACTGAAGCTTTCTTT. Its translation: CASSIYVNTEAFF. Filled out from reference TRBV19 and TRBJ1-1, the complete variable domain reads DGGITQSPKYLFRKEGQNVTLSCEQNLNHDAMYWYRQDPGQGLRLIYYSQIVNDFQKGDIAEGYSVSREKKESFPLTVTSAQKNPTAFYLCASSIYVNTEAFFGQGTRLTVV.

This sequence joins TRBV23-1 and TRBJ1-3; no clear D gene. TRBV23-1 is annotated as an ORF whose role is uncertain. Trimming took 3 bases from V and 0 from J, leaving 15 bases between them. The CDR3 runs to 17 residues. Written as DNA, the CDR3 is TGCGCCAGCAGTCACCTGGACCGATCATACTCTGGAAACACCATATATTTT. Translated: CASSHLDRSYSGNTIYF.

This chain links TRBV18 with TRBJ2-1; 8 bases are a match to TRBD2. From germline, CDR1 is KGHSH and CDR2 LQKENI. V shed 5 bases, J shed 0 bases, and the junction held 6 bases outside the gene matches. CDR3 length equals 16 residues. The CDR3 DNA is TGTGCCAGCTCAATTAGCGGGACTCGCTCCTACAATGAGCAGTTCTTC. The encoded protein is CASSISGTRSYNEQFF.

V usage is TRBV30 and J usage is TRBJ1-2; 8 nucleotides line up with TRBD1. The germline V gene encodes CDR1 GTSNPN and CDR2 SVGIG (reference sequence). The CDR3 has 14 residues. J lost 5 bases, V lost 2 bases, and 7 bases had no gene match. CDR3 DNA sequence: TGTGCCTGGAGTTCGCCCAGGGGGCGGTATGGCTACACCTTC. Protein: CAWSSPRGRYGYTF.

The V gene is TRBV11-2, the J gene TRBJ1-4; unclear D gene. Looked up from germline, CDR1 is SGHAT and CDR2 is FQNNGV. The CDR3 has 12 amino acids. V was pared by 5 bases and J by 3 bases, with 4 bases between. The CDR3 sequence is CASSPSNEKLFF. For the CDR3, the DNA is TGTGCCAGCAGCCCTTCTAATGAAAAACTGTTTTTT. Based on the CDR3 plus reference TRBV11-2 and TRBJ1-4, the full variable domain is EAGVAQSPRYKIIEKRQSVAFWCNPISGHATLYWYQQILGQGPKLLIQFQNNGVVDDSQLPKDRFSAERLKGVDSTLKIQPAKLEDSAVYLCASSPSNEKLFFGSGTQLSVL.

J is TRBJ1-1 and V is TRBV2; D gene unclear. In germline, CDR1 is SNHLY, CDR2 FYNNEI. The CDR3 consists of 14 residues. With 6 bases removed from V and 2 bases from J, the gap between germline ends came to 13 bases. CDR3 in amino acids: CASSYWTENTEAFF. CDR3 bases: TGTGCCAGCAGCTACTGGACCGAAAACACTGAAGCTTTCTTT.

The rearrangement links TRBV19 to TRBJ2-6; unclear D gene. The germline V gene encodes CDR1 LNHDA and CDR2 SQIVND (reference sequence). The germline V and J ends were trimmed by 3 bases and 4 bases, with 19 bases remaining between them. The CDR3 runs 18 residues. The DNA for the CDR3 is TGTGCCAGTAGTATTGGTTTTAAGGGCAGGCCCGGGGCCAACGTCCTGACTTTC. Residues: CASSIGFKGRPGANVLTF.

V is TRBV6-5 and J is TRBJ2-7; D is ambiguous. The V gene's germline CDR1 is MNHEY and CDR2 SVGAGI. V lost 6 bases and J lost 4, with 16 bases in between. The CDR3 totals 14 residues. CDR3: CASSPLGITYEQYF. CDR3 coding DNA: TGTGCCAGCAGCCCCCTGGGGATCACTTACGAGCAGTACTTC.

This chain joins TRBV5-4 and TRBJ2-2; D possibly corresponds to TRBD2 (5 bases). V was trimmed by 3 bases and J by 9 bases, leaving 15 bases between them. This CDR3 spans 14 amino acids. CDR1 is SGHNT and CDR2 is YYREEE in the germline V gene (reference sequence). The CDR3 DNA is TGTGCCAGCAGCTCTCGCCAAGCCGGGAGGGAGCTGTTTTTT. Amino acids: CASSSRQAGRELFF. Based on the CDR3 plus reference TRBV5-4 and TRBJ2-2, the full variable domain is ETGVTQSPTHLIKTRGQQVTLRCSSQSGHNTVSWYQQALGQGPQFIFQYYREEENGRGNFPPRFSGLQFPNYSSELNVNALELDDSALYLCASSSRQAGRELFFGEGSRLTVL.

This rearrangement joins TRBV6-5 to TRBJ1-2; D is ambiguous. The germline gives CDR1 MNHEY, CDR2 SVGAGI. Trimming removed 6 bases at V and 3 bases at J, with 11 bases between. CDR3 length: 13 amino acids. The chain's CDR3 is CASSSFRDYGYTF. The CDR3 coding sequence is TGTGCCAGCAGCTCCTTTCGGGACTATGGCTACACCTTC.

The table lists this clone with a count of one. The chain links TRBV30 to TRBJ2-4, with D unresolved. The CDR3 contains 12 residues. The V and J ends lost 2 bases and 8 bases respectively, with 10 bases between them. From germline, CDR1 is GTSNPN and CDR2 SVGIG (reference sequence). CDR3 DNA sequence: TGTGCCTGGAGTTCTGGATGGTACATTCAGTACTTC. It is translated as CAWSSGWYIQYF.

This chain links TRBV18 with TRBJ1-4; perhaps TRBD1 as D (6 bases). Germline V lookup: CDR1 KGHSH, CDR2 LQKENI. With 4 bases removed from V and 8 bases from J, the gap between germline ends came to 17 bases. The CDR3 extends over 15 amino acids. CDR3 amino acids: CASSLSGTRGEKLFF. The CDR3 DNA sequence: TGTGCCAGCTCACTCTCCGGGACGAGGGGGGAAAAACTGTTTTTT.

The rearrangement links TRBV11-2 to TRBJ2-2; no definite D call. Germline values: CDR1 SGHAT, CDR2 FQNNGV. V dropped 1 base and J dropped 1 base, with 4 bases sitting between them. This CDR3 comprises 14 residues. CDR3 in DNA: TGTGCCAGCAGCTTAGTCGGGAACACCGGGGAGCTGTTTTTT. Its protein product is CASSLVGNTGELFF.

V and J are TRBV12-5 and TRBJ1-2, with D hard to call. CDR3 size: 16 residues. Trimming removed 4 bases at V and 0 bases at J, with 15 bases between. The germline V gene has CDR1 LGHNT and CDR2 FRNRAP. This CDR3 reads CASGSPRRGTNYGYTF. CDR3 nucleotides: TGTGCTAGTGGTTCCCCCCGGAGAGGCACTAACTATGGCTACACCTTC.

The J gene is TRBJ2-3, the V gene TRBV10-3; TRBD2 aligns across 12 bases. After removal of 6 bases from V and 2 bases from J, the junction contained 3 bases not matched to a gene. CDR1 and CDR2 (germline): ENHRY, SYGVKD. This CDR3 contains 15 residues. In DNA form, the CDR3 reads TGTGCCATCAGAAGGACTAGCGGGACCACAGATACGCAGTATTTT. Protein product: CAIRRTSGTTDTQYF.

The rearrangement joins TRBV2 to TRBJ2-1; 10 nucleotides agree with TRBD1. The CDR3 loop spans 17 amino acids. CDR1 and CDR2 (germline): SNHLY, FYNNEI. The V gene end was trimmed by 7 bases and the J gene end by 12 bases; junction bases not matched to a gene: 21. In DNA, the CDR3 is TGTGCCAGCAAAGCGTGGTTGGTTGGGGGACAGGGGCAGGGGCAGTTCTTC. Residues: CASKAWLVGGQGQGQFF. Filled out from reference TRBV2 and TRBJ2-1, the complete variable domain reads EPEVTQTPSHQVTQMGQEVILRCVPISNHLYFYWYRQILGQKVEFLVSFYNNEISEKSEIFDDQFSVERPDGSNFTLKIRSTKLEDSAMYFCASKAWLVGGQGQGQFFGPGTRLTVL.

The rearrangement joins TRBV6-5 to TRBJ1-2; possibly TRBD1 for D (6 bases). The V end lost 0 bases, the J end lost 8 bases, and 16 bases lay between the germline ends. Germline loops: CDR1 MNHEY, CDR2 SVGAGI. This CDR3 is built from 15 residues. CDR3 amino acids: CASSYSTGWVAGYTF. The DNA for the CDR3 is TGTGCCAGCAGTTACTCCACAGGGTGGGTCGCCGGCTACACCTTC.

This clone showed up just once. CDR3 sequence: CASSLAGGASKNIQYF. The DNA of the CDR3 is TGCGCCAGCAGCTTGGCAGGGGGCGCGTCCAAAAACATTCAGTACTTC. This rearrangement joins TRBV5-1 to TRBJ2-4; 8 nucleotides line up with TRBD1. In germline, CDR1 is SGHRS, CDR2 YFSETQ. This CDR3 region has 16 residues. The junction had 4 bases not matched to a gene; V was cut back by 0 bases and J by 2 bases.

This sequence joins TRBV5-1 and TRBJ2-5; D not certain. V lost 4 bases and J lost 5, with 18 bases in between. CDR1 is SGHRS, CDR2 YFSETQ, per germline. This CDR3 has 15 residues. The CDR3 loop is CASSPGSDLGETQYF. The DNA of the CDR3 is TGCGCCAGCAGCCCTGGGTCGGACCTGGGGGAGACCCAGTACTTC.

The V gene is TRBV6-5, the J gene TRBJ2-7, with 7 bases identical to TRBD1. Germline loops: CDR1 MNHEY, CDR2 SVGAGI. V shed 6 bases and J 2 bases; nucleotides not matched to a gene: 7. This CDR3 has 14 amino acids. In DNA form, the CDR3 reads TGTGCCAGCAGCTACGGGACAGCGACCTACGAGCAGTACTTC. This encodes CASSYGTATYEQYF.

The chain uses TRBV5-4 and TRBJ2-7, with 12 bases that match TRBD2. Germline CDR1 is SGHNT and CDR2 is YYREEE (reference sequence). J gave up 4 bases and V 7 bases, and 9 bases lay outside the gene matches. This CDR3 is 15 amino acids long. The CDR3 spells CASGTRTSGAYEQYF. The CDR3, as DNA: TGTGCCAGCGGAACCCGGACTAGCGGGGCGTACGAGCAGTACTTC.

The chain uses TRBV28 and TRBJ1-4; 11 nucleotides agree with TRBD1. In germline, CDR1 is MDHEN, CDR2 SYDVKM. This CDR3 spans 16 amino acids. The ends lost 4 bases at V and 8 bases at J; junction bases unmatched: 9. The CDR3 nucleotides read TGTGCCAGCAGTTCGCCCTGGACAGGGGGCTCGGAAAAACTGTTTTTT. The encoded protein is CASSSPWTGGSEKLFF.

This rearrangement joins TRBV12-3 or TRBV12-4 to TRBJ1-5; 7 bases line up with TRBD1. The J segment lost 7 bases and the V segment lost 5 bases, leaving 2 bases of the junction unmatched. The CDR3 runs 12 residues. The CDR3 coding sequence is TGTGCCAGCAGTCGACAGGGCCAGCCCCAGCATTTT. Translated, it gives CASSRQGQPQHF.

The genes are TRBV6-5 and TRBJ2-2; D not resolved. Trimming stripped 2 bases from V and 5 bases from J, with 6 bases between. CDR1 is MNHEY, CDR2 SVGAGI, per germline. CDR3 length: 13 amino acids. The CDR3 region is CASSYLETGELFF. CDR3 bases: TGTGCCAGCAGTTACCTGGAAACCGGGGAGCTGTTTTTT.